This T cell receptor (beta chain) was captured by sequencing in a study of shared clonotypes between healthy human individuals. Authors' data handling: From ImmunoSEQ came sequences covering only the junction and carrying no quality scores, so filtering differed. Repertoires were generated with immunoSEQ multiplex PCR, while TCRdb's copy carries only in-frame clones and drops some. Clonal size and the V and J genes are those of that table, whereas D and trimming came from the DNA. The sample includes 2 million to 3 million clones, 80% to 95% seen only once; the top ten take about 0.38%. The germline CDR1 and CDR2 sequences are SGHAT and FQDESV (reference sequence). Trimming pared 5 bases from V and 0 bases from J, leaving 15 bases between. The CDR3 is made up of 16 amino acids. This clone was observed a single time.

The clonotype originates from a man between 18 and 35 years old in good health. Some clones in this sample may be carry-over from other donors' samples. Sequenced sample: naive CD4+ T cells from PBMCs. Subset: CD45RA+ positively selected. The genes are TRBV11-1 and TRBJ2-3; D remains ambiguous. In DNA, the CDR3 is TGTGCCAGCAGCCCGTCCTACGGAGCTAGCACAGATACGCAGTATTTT. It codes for CASSPSYGASTDTQYF.